The rows below give T cell receptor beta chains drawn from one sample of a study of shared clonotypes between healthy human individuals. Sequencing was performed with immunoSEQ multiplex PCR; in TCRdb, only in-frame clones are kept and a portion is missing. In the table there are some 800,000 clones, 80% to 95% of which are singletons. The sample taken for sequencing was naive CD8+ T cells sorted from blood. The receptor source for this set is a man under 40 in good health. Both conserved end residues are part of each CDR3. The D gene is left open where the match is weak.

v_call: TRBV27
j_call: TRBJ2-5
d_call: TRBD1
cdr3_aa: CASSFRDRGRGETQYF

v_call: TRBV30
j_call: TRBJ2-2
d_call: -
cdr3_aa: CAWSVFGANTGELFF

v_call: TRBV18
j_call: TRBJ2-7
d_call: -
cdr3_aa: CASSPGRGGSYEQYF

v_call: TRBV7-6
j_call: TRBJ2-5
d_call: TRBD1
cdr3_aa: CASRRRDSTRETQYF

v_call: TRBV2
j_call: TRBJ2-7
d_call: TRBD1
cdr3_aa: CASSEYRTGARPGGEQYF

v_call: TRBV27
j_call: TRBJ1-2
d_call: TRBD1
cdr3_aa: CASSASGTGKRGYTF

v_call: TRBV28
j_call: TRBJ2-1
d_call: TRBD1
cdr3_aa: CASRRTGGLSSYNEQFF

v_call: TRBV7-9
j_call: TRBJ1-2
d_call: -
cdr3_aa: CASSLAEVGDRVHGYTF

v_call: TRBV5-4
j_call: TRBJ2-1
d_call: TRBD2
cdr3_aa: CASSPSGSLPPGSYNEQFF

v_call: TRBV9
j_call: TRBJ1-2
d_call: -
cdr3_aa: CASSPPGSYGYTF

v_call: TRBV7-6
j_call: TRBJ1-5
d_call: -
cdr3_aa: CASSLRRGHQPQHF

v_call: TRBV4-1
j_call: TRBJ2-7
d_call: TRBD2
cdr3_aa: CASSQKLLAGRPGSYEQYF

v_call: TRBV4-2
j_call: TRBJ2-2
d_call: -
cdr3_aa: CASSQDELVPGELFF

v_call: TRBV29-1
j_call: TRBJ2-7
d_call: TRBD2
cdr3_aa: CSVLLAASSYEQYF

v_call: TRBV7-3
j_call: TRBJ2-1
d_call: TRBD1
cdr3_aa: CASSVGQGDNEQFF

v_call: TRBV7-9
j_call: TRBJ2-7
d_call: -
cdr3_aa: CASSPNRDGNYEQYF

v_call: TRBV7-9
j_call: TRBJ2-2
d_call: TRBD1
cdr3_aa: CASSFTGTEGTGELFF

v_call: TRBV4-2
j_call: TRBJ2-4
d_call: -
cdr3_aa: CASSQERGTRATKNIQYF

v_call: TRBV7-9
j_call: TRBJ2-1
d_call: -
cdr3_aa: CASSLTQGSAYNEQFF

v_call: TRBV2
j_call: TRBJ2-7
d_call: -
cdr3_aa: CASTGGSYEQYF

v_call: TRBV5-6
j_call: TRBJ2-3
d_call: TRBD2
cdr3_aa: CASSLLAGPYTDTQYF

v_call: TRBV19
j_call: TRBJ2-6
d_call: TRBD1
cdr3_aa: CASSIDRDRVVSGANVLTF

v_call: TRBV7-9
j_call: TRBJ2-2
d_call: -
cdr3_aa: CASSLGTGYAGELFF

v_call: TRBV5-1
j_call: TRBJ1-1
d_call: TRBD1
cdr3_aa: CASSPTGWGTEAFF

v_call: TRBV6-1
j_call: TRBJ2-1
d_call: -
cdr3_aa: CASSVAGTYEQFF

v_call: TRBV28
j_call: TRBJ2-7
d_call: -
cdr3_aa: CASDPGGYEQYF

v_call: TRBV4-1
j_call: TRBJ1-2
d_call: -
cdr3_aa: CASSQVTGGFYGYTF

v_call: TRBV7-7
j_call: TRBJ2-1
d_call: TRBD1
cdr3_aa: CASSLDLTGGGVGNEQFF

v_call: TRBV10-1
j_call: TRBJ2-5
d_call: -
cdr3_aa: CASSVRPQETQYF

v_call: TRBV7-9
j_call: TRBJ2-7
d_call: -
cdr3_aa: CASRPEGYSYEQYF

v_call: TRBV4-1
j_call: TRBJ2-7
d_call: -
cdr3_aa: CASSQDAGAAYEQYF

v_call: TRBV4-2
j_call: TRBJ2-1
d_call: TRBD2
cdr3_aa: CASSQGVAGDNEQFF

v_call: TRBV6-6
j_call: TRBJ2-3
d_call: TRBD2
cdr3_aa: CASSYPQAGELDTQYF

v_call: TRBV5-6
j_call: TRBJ2-5
d_call: -
cdr3_aa: CASSLGSGETQYF

v_call: TRBV9
j_call: TRBJ2-3
d_call: -
cdr3_aa: CASSDSLENTDTQYF

v_call: TRBV28
j_call: TRBJ2-3
d_call: -
cdr3_aa: CASTSVQRFSSTDTQYF

v_call: TRBV28
j_call: TRBJ2-2
d_call: -
cdr3_aa: CASGWGPNTGELFF

v_call: TRBV29-1
j_call: TRBJ2-7
d_call: -
cdr3_aa: CSVRRENSYEQYF

v_call: TRBV4-1
j_call: TRBJ2-3
d_call: TRBD2
cdr3_aa: CASSYSTSGRGDTQYF

v_call: TRBV7-2
j_call: TRBJ2-5
d_call: -
cdr3_aa: CASSLVGGQETQYF

v_call: TRBV29-1
j_call: TRBJ2-1
d_call: -
cdr3_aa: CSVEIRYNEQFF

v_call: TRBV25-1
j_call: TRBJ2-1
d_call: -
cdr3_aa: CASSIGEVEQFF

v_call: TRBV5-1
j_call: TRBJ1-1
d_call: -
cdr3_aa: CASSLDSINTEAFF

v_call: TRBV7-2
j_call: TRBJ2-7
d_call: TRBD1
cdr3_aa: CASSSPLGTGGSEQYF

v_call: TRBV5-5
j_call: TRBJ2-5
d_call: TRBD2
cdr3_aa: CASSSGLAGIQETQYF

v_call: TRBV30
j_call: TRBJ2-1
d_call: -
cdr3_aa: CAWSAVGNEQFF

v_call: TRBV4-3
j_call: TRBJ2-7
d_call: -
cdr3_aa: CASSQDWQGGGYEQYF

v_call: TRBV5-6
j_call: TRBJ2-7
d_call: -
cdr3_aa: CASSSNYEQYF

v_call: TRBV30
j_call: TRBJ2-2
d_call: -
cdr3_aa: CAWSYFPATGELFF

v_call: TRBV28
j_call: TRBJ2-7
d_call: TRBD1
cdr3_aa: CASLTRDRGSPYEQYF

v_call: TRBV5-1
j_call: TRBJ2-2
d_call: -
cdr3_aa: CASSPTEGRGELFF

v_call: TRBV11-2
j_call: TRBJ1-3
d_call: TRBD1
cdr3_aa: CASSSRSGTGGPGDTIYF

v_call: TRBV7-2
j_call: TRBJ1-1
d_call: TRBD1
cdr3_aa: CASSLSGGTEAFF

v_call: TRBV5-1
j_call: TRBJ2-2
d_call: -
cdr3_aa: CASSFWTAMGVDTGELFF

v_call: TRBV9
j_call: TRBJ2-5
d_call: TRBD2
cdr3_aa: CARATGGQEETQYF

v_call: TRBV27
j_call: TRBJ2-7
d_call: -
cdr3_aa: CASRLLGSNKNEQYF